This TCR beta chain derives from a study of blood T cell repertoires in COVID-19. Assignment of participants to cohorts was predicated upon participant-reported clinical history. This CDR3 contains 12 residues. CDR1 is LGHDT and CDR2 is YNNKEL in the germline V gene (reference sequence). The V and J ends lost 4 bases and 7 bases respectively, with 10 bases between them. Produced via immunoSEQ multiplex PCR; TCRdb's table is partial and in-frame only. The sample comprises over 150,000 clones, approximately 78% of which are singletons, and 17% rests with the top ten. The sequenced material came from PBMCs or T cells enriched from blood (not recorded which). The chain joins TRBV3-1 (or the pseudogene TRBV3-2) to TRBJ2-5; D not certain. The receptor comes from a woman aged 45-60 years who had recovered from COVID-19. DNA of the CDR3: TGTGCCAGCAGCCTTTCATCGGGGACCCAGTACTTC. As protein: CASSLSSGTQYF.